The clone carrying this T cell receptor (beta chain) was recorded once. Its antigen is unidentified. Assay used: immunoSEQ multiplex PCR; TCRdb lists only in-frame clones, some missing. Of about 52,000 clones listed, roughly 73% are singletons. Antigen-specific CD4+ T cells were first expanded with viral peptide pools by the ViraFEST assay and only then sequenced. Once cultured for 10 days, the cells underwent separation to obtain CD4+ T cells. Testing of the vaccine recipients showed negative nucleocapsid antibodies and no prior SARS-CoV-2 infection. These data are taken from a study of vaccination effects on CD4 cells after COVID-19. Notes on the study in general: Of the vaccine-induced clones from healthy vaccinees, merely 1 of 255 recognized common cold coronaviruses as well. Vaccine- and infection-induced clones showed marked clonal contraction late following vaccination.

CDR3 length equals 15 residues. With 6 bases clipped from V and 5 bases from J, the junction kept 5 bases outside the gene matches. Germline assignment: CDR1 MNHEY and CDR2 SVGAGI. The receptor comes from a human donor who received a COVID-19 vaccine. The chain recombines TRBV6-5 with TRBJ2-3; 13 bases fit TRBD2. Sequences were derived from CD4+ T cells from PBMCs cultured with HCoV-OC43 spike peptides, sampled before COVID-19 vaccination. Sample subset: HCoV-OC43 spike overlapping peptide pool stimulation. CDR3 DNA sequence: TGTGCCAGCAGAGGGACTAGCGGGGATAAAGATACGCAGTATTTT. Encoded protein: CASRGTSGDKDTQYF.